This TCR beta chain was captured by sequencing in a study of blood T cell repertoires in COVID-19. J gave up 15 bases and V 0 bases, and 4 bases lay outside the gene matches. This CDR3 has 14 residues. Germline assignment: CDR1 MNHEY and CDR2 SMNVEV (reference sequence). Sequencing used immunoSEQ multiplex PCR; TCRdb keeps in-frame clones, though not all of them. The sample lists about 430,000 clones; roughly 84% were seen once. The sample consisted of PBMCs or T cells enriched from blood (not recorded which). J is TRBJ2-1 and V is TRBV27; 14 nucleotides line up with TRBD2. This TCR came from a woman aged 18-29 years who had been exposed to COVID-19. For the CDR3, the DNA is TGTGCCAGCAGTTTATCCCCGGGACTAGCGGGAGTGTTCTTC. This codes for CASSLSPGLAGVFF.